These T cell receptor beta chains were read from a single sample in a study of blood T cell repertoires in COVID-19. The data were produced by immunoSEQ multiplex PCR, yet TCRdb's version contains in-frame clones alone and is incomplete. The sample has about 120,000 clones, about 89% seen once. Input material: peripheral blood. These receptors all come from a human donor with acute or convalescent COVID-19. The donor label of this sample is uncertain. Each CDR3 is given with its conserved first and last residue. A D gene is named only where the DNA matches it firmly. Clone size is stated in some rows and not others, as once, few, many or a class when expanded.

TRBV24-1	TRBJ1-2	once	TRBD1	CAIQDRANYGYTF	TGTGCCATTCAGGACAGGGCTAACTATGGCTACACCTTC
TRBV5-1	TRBJ1-1	NA	NA	CASSPSTGVNTEAFF	TGCGCCAGCAGCCCGTCAACAGGAGTGAACACTGAAGCTTTCTTT
TRBV7-9	TRBJ1-6	NA	TRBD1	CASSLRTGESSYNSPLHF	TGTGCCAGCAGCCTCCGGACAGGGGAAAGCTCCTATAATTCACCCCTCCACTTT
TRBV2	TRBJ2-3	NA	TRBD2	CASSEERGDSQYF	TGTGCCAGCAGTGAGGAGCGGGGGGATTCGCAGTATTTT
TRBV28	TRBJ2-7	NA	NA	CASSPEQGNPGYEQYF	TGTGCCAGCAGTCCGGAACAGGGTAACCCGGGCTACGAGCAGTACTTC
TRBV13	TRBJ2-1	NA	TRBD2	CASSYTSGSLNEQFF	TGTGCCAGCAGCTATACTAGCGGGAGTTTGAATGAGCAGTTCTTC
TRBV5-4	TRBJ1-2	NA	NA	CASSSDTYGYTF	TGTGCCAGCAGCTCCGACACATATGGCTACACCTTC
TRBV11-2	TRBJ2-1	NA	NA	CASSLSDYPTINEQFF	TGTGCCAGCAGCTTAAGTGACTACCCCACGATCAATGAGCAGTTCTTC
TRBV3-1/TRBV3-2	TRBJ2-3	NA	NA	CASSRLGADTQYF	TGTGCCAGCAGCCGACTAGGCGCAGATACGCAGTATTTT
TRBV9	TRBJ2-3	NA	TRBD2	CASSFSGVTDTQYF	TGTGCCAGCAGCTTCAGCGGGGTCACAGATACGCAGTATTTT
TRBV5-4	TRBJ1-4	few	TRBD1	CASSFDRGREKLFF	TGTGCCAGCAGCTTTGACAGGGGGCGTGAAAAACTGTTTTTT
TRBV4-1	TRBJ1-6	NA	TRBD1	CASSQDSGTELDSPLHF	TGCGCCAGCAGCCAAGATTCAGGGACAGAATTGGATTCACCCCTCCACTTT
TRBV5-1	TRBJ2-7	once	NA	CASSLRAGSYEQYF	TGCGCCAGCAGCTTGCGGGCGGGCTCCTACGAGCAGTACTTC
TRBV6-2/TRBV6-3	TRBJ2-7	NA	TRBD1	CASSPSRTGGIYEQYF	TGTGCCAGCAGTCCGTCTAGGACAGGGGGCATCTACGAGCAGTACTTC
TRBV7-9	TRBJ1-5	NA	NA	CASSPATGDQPQHF	TGTGCCAGCAGCCCCGCCACGGGGGATCAGCCCCAGCATTTT
TRBV5-1	TRBJ2-6	NA	NA	CASSLTGLANVLTF	TGCGCCAGCAGCTTGACAGGGTTGGCCAACGTCCTGACTTTC
TRBV10-3	TRBJ1-1	NA	NA	CAIAGRGGLNTEAFF	TGTGCCATCGCCGGCAGGGGTGGCCTAAACACTGAAGCTTTCTTT
TRBV3-1/TRBV3-2	TRBJ2-7	NA	TRBD2	CASSQVRVAGDHEQYF	TGTGCCAGCAGCCAAGTCCGGGTAGCGGGGGACCACGAGCAGTACTTC
TRBV28	TRBJ1-2	once	NA	CASNSNYGYTF	TGTGCCAGCAACTCTAACTATGGCTACACCTTC
TRBV7-9	TRBJ2-3	NA	NA	CASSFRDISTDTQYF	TGTGCCAGCAGCTTCCGGGACATTAGCACAGATACGCAGTATTTT
TRBV7-9	TRBJ2-7	NA	TRBD1	CASSSGQYEQYF	TGTGCCAGCAGCTCGGGACAGTACGAGCAGTACTTC
TRBV2	TRBJ2-5	NA	NA	CASSEAILGGRRQETQYF	TGTGCCAGCAGTGAAGCGATATTGGGGGGTAGGCGCCAAGAGACCCAGTACTTC
TRBV29-1	TRBJ2-1	NA	NA	CSVVRTTRYNEQFF	TGCAGCGTTGTTCGGACAACACGCTACAATGAGCAGTTCTTC
TRBV7-2	TRBJ1-2	few	NA	CASSLQGGAGSYGYTF	TGTGCCAGCAGCCTCCAAGGAGGGGCAGGGTCCTATGGCTACACCTTC
TRBV9	TRBJ2-1	NA	NA	CASSPTGRYNEQFF	TGTGCCAGCAGCCCGACAGGGAGGTACAATGAGCAGTTCTTC
TRBV4-3	TRBJ1-3	NA	TRBD1	CASSQTPGQGGSGNTIYF	TGCGCCAGCAGCCAGACACCGGGACAGGGGGGCTCTGGAAACACCATATATTTT
TRBV2	TRBJ1-1	NA	NA	CASSRQDEAFF	TGTGCCAGCAGTAGACAGGATGAAGCTTTCTTT
TRBV5-1	TRBJ2-2	NA	NA	CASSLFTGELFF	TGCGCCAGCAGCCTCTTCACCGGGGAGCTGTTTTTT
TRBV6-2/TRBV6-3	TRBJ1-5	few	TRBD1	CASSYDTGGNQPQHF	TGTGCCAGCAGTTATGATACAGGGGGCAATCAGCCCCAGCATTTT
TRBV28	TRBJ2-7	once	NA	CASSVSGGRIYEQYF	TGTGCCAGCAGTGTATCGGGGGGCAGAATATACGAGCAGTACTTC
TRBV11-3	TRBJ1-1	few	NA	CASSLAGNTEAFF	TGTGCCAGCAGCTTAGCGGGGAACACTGAAGCTTTCTTT
TRBV18	TRBJ1-3	NA	TRBD1	CASSPGGTASGNTIYF	TGTGCCAGCTCACCCGGAGGGACAGCCTCTGGAAACACCATATATTTT
TRBV2	TRBJ1-2	NA	NA	CASNPGWGNYGYTF	TGTGCCAGCAACCCAGGGTGGGGCAACTATGGCTACACCTTC